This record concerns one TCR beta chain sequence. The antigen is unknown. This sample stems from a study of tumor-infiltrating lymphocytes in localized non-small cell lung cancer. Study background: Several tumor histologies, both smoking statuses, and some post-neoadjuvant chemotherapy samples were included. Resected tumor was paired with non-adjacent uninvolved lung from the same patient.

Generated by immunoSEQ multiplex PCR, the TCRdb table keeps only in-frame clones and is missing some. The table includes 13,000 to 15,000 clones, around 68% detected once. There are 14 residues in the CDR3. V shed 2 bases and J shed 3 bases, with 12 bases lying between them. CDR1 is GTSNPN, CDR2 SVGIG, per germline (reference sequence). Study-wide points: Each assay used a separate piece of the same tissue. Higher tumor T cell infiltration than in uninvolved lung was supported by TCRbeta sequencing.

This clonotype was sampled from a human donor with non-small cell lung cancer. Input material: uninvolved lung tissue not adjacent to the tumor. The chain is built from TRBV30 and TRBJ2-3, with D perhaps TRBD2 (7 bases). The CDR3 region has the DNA TGTGCCTGGAGTCTAGGGGGAGGGACAGATACGCAGTATTTT. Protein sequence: CAWSLGGGTDTQYF.